The rows below give T cell receptor beta chains drawn from one sample of a study of long-term antiretroviral therapy in people with HIV. Generated by immunoSEQ multiplex PCR, the TCRdb table keeps only in-frame clones and is missing some. This sample has more than 45,000 clones, with around four fifths found just once. Sequenced material: unsorted PBMCs, taken 0.8 years after starting antiretroviral therapy. These receptor sequences come from a woman under 30 with HIV. Both conserved end residues are part of each CDR3. Each record gives: D gene, clone size, V gene, J gene, CDR3 protein, CDR3 DNA. A D gene is named only where the DNA matches it firmly. Not every row has a clone size; where given, it reads once, few, many or a size class.

-,-,TRBV7-9,TRBJ1-1,CASSRMNTEAFF,TGTGCCAGCAGCCGGATGAACACTGAAGCTTTCTTT
-,-,TRBV7-2,TRBJ1-2,CASSFGDILSFNYGYTF,TGTGCCAGCAGCTTTGGAGACATCTTGTCCTTTAACTATGGCTACACCTTC
TRBD2,-,TRBV6-6,TRBJ2-7,CASSYLGLAGVEQYF,TGTGCCAGCAGTTACCTAGGACTAGCGGGAGTTGAGCAGTACTTC
-,-,TRBV27,TRBJ2-3,CASSLWQASTDTQYF,TGTGCCAGCAGTTTGTGGCAAGCTAGCACAGATACGCAGTATTTT
TRBD1,-,TRBV28,TRBJ2-7,CASSPARDRSYEQYF,TGTGCCAGCAGCCCAGCCCGGGACAGGTCCTACGAGCAGTACTTC
TRBD2,-,TRBV6-1,TRBJ2-2,CASSEVVGLAGGQTGELFF,TGTGCCAGCAGTGAAGTAGTCGGACTAGCGGGAGGACAAACCGGGGAGCTGTTTTTT
TRBD1,-,TRBV19,TRBJ1-2,CASSTQGVYGYTF,TGTGCCAGTAGTACTCAGGGGGTCTATGGCTACACCTTC
-,few,TRBV10-1,TRBJ1-5,CASSEWGNQPQHF,TGCGCCAGCAGTGAGTGGGGCAATCAGCCCCAGCATTTT
-,-,TRBV13,TRBJ1-1,CASSPTGLGLGGRAFF,TGTGCCAGCAGCCCCACGGGGCTTGGATTAGGGGGGAGGGCTTTCTTT
TRBD1,-,TRBV4-1,TRBJ1-1,CASSQGGTGGLLVGEAFF,TGCGCCAGCAGCCAAGGGGGCACAGGGGGTCTATTGGTCGGTGAAGCTTTCTTT
TRBD2,-,TRBV11-3,TRBJ2-1,CASSMRTSGYNEQFF,TGTGCCAGCAGCATGCGGACTAGCGGCTACAATGAGCAGTTCTTC
-,-,TRBV28,TRBJ1-5,CASSFLDSNQPQHF,TGTGCCAGCAGTTTCTTGGACAGTAATCAGCCCCAGCATTTT
TRBD1,-,TRBV7-9,TRBJ2-7,CASSQTGTGGGYEQYF,TGTGCCAGCAGCCAAACCGGGACAGGGGGCGGGTACGAGCAGTACTTC
TRBD2,-,TRBV15,TRBJ2-3,CATSSGFLAVDMDTQYF,TGTGCCACCAGCAGTGGGTTTCTAGCGGTGGACATGGATACGCAGTATTTT
-,-,TRBV28,TRBJ1-1,CASSRGGPEAFF,TGTGCCAGCAGTCGGGGGGGACCTGAAGCTTTCTTT
TRBD1,-,TRBV6-6,TRBJ1-3,CASSTGGSGNTIYF,TGTGCCAGCAGTACAGGGGGCTCCGGAAACACCATATATTTT